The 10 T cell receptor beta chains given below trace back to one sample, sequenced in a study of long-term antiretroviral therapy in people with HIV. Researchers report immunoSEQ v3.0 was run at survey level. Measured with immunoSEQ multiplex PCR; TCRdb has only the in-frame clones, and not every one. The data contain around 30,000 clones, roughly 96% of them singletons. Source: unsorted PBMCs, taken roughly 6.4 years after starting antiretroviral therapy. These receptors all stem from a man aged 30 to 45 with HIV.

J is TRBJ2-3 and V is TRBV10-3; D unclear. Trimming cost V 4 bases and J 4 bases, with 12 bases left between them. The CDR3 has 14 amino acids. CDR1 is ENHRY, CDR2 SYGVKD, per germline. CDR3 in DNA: TGTGCCATCAGTGTGACCTCAGTACCAGATACGCAGTATTTT. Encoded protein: CAISVTSVPDTQYF.

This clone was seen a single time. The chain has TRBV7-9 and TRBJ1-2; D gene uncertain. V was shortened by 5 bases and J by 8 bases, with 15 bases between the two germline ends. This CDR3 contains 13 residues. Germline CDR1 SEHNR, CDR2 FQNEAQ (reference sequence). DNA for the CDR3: TGTGCCAGCAGCCCGGCGGGGTATTGGGGCTACACCTTC. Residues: CASSPAGYWGYTF.

CDR3 sequence (DNA): TGTGCCAGCAGCTCTCGTCTGGGGAACGAGCAGTACTTC. The encoded protein is CASSSRLGNEQYF. The chain is built from TRBV7-6 and TRBJ2-7; D uncertain. The CDR3 is 13 amino acids. CDR1 SGHVS and CDR2 FNYEAQ come from the germline V gene. V lost 4 bases and J lost 5, with 12 bases in between.

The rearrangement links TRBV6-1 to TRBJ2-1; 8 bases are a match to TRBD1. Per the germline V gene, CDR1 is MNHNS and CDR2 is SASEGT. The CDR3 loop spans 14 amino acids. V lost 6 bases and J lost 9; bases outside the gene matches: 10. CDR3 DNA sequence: TGTGCCAGCAGCTCCGGGACAGGCGGCCTTGAGCAGTTCTTC. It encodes CASSSGTGGLEQFF.

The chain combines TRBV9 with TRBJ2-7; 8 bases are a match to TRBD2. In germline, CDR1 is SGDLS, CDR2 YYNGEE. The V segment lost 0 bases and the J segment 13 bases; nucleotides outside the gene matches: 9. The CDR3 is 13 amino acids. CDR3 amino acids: CASSVDAGGDEYF. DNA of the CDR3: TGTGCCAGCAGCGTAGATGCGGGGGGCGATGAATACTTC.

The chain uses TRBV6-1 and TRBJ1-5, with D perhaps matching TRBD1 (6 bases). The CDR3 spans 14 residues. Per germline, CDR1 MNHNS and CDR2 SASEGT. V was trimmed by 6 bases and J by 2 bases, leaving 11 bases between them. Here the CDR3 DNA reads TGTGCCAGCAGACAGGGTTGGGGCAATCAGCCCCAGCATTTT. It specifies CASRQGWGNQPQHF.

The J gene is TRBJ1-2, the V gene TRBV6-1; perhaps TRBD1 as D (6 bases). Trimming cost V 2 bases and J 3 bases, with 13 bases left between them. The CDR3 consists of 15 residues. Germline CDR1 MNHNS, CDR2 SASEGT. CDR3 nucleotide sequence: TGTGCCAGCAGTGAAACTGGGGGCTCTTACTATGGCTACACCTTC. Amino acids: CASSETGGSYYGYTF.

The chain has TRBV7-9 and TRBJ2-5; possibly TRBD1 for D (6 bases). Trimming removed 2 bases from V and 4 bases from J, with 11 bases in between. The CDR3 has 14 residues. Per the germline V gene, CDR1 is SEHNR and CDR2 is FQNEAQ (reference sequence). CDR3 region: CASSLSAGAETQYF. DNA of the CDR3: TGTGCCAGCAGCTTATCTGCAGGGGCAGAGACCCAGTACTTC.

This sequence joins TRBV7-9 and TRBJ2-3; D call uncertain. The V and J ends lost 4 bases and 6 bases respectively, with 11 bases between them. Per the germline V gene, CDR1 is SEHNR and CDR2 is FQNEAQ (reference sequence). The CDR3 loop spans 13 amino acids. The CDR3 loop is CASSSPTADTQYF. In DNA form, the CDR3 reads TGTGCCAGCAGCTCGCCTACTGCGGATACGCAGTATTTT.

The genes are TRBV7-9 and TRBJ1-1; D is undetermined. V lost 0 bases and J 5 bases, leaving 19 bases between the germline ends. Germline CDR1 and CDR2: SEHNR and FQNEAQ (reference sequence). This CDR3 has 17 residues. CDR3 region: CASSLAVGVDGATEAFF. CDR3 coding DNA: TGTGCCAGCAGCTTAGCGGTAGGTGTGGACGGTGCAACTGAAGCTTTCTTT.